The clone carrying this TCR beta chain appeared once. Authors' methods: Estimation of nucleated cell counts relied on the amplification of reference gene primers. Some clones are missing from TCRdb's copy, which holds only in-frame ones; the method was immunoSEQ multiplex PCR. V and J calls and clone size come straight from that table; D and trimming were deduced from the DNA. The sample consists of around 120,000 clones, roughly 79% of them appearing once. The germline V gene has CDR1 LNHDA and CDR2 SQIVND (reference sequence). With 7 bases clipped from V and 10 bases from J, the junction kept 5 bases outside the gene matches. The CDR3 totals 13 residues. This sample was included in a study of blood T cell repertoires in COVID-19. Overall study context: The United States, Italy and Spain were the sources of the acute and convalescent COVID-19 samples. PBMCs, B-cell-depleted T cells, or T cells were the source of the cDNA or gDNA that made up the material.

The specimen sequenced was peripheral blood. The chain employs TRBV19 and TRBJ1-6, with 9 positions matching TRBD1. The sequence came from a human donor in a cohort sampled during active COVID-19. CDR3 in DNA: TGTGCCAGTAAAGGACAGGGGAAATCACCCCTCCACTTT. This encodes CASKGQGKSPLHF.